This T cell receptor beta chain was documented in a study of T cell changes during pregnancy in multiple sclerosis. V was clipped by 5 bases and J by 4 bases, with 17 bases between them. The CDR3 is made up of 14 amino acids. Germline loops: CDR1 GTSNPN, CDR2 SVGIG (reference sequence). TCRdb's copy holds only in-frame clones and misses some; the assay was immunoSEQ multiplex PCR. The sample lists roughly 60,000 clones; over 75% were seen once. The clonotype was recovered from a female donor with multiple sclerosis, enrolled in a pregnancy study. The gene calls are TRBV30 and TRBJ1-1; maybe TRBD1 (6 bases). Specimen: peripheral blood, collected before pregnancy. The CDR3 here is CAWEWGGAATEAFF. The CDR3 nucleotides read TGTGCCTGGGAATGGGGGGGCGCAGCCACTGAAGCTTTCTTT.